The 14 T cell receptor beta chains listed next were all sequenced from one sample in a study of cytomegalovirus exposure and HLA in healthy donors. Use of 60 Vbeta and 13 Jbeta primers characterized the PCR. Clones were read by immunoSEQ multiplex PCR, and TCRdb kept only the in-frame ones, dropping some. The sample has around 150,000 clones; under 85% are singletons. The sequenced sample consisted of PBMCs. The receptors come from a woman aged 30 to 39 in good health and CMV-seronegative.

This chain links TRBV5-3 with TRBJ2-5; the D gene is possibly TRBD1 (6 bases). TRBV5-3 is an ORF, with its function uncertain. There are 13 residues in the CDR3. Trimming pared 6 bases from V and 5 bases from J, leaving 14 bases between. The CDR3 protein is CARMPTGLETQYF. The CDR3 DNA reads TGTGCCAGAATGCCTACAGGGTTGGAGACCCAGTACTTC.

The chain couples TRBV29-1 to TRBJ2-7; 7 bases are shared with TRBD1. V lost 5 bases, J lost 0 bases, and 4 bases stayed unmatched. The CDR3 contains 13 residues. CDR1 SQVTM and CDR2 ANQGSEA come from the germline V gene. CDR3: CSVRRDSSYEQYF. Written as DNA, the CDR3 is TGCAGCGTTCGCCGGGACAGCTCCTACGAGCAGTACTTC.

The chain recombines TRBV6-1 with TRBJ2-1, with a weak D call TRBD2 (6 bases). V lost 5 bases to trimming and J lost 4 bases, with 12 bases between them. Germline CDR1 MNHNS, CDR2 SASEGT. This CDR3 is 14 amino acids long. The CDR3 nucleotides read TGTGCCAGCAGTCGTGGGGGAGGTTACAATGAGCAGTTCTTC. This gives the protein CASSRGGGYNEQFF.

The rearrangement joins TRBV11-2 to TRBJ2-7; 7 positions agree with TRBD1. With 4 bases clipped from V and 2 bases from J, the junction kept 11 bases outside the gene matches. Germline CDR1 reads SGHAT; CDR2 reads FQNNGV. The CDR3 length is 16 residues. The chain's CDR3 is CASSSPQTGVPYEQYF. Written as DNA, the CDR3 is TGTGCCAGCAGCTCTCCACAAACAGGGGTCCCCTACGAGCAGTACTTC.

CDR3 protein: CASSVGPGINYGYTF. The CDR3 region has the DNA TGTGCCAGTAGCGTAGGGCCAGGGATCAACTATGGCTACACCTTC. J is TRBJ1-2 and V is TRBV19; weak D call: TRBD1 (5 bases). V lost 6 bases and J 2 bases, leaving 16 bases between the germline ends. Germline V gene sequence: CDR1 LNHDA, CDR2 SQIVND (reference sequence). CDR3 length equals 15 residues.

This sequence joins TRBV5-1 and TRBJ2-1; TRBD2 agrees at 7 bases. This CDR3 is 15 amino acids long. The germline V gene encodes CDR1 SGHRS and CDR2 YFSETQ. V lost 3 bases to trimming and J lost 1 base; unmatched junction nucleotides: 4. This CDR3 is CASSSRDYSYNEQFF. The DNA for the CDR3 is TGCGCCAGCAGCTCCCGGGACTATTCCTACAATGAGCAGTTCTTC.

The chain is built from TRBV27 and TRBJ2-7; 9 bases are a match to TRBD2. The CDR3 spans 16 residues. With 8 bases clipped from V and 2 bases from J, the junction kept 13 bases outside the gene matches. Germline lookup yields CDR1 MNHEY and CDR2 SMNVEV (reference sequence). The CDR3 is CASSGTSTSRPYEQYF. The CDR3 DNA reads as TGTGCCAGCTCCGGGACTAGCACCTCACGCCCCTACGAGCAGTACTTC.

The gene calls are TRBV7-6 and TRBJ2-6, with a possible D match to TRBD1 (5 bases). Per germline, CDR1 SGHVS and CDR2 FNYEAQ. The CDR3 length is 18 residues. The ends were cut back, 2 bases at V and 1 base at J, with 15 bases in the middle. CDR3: CASSLRQGKSSGANVLTF. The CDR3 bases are TGTGCCAGCAGCTTAAGGCAGGGAAAGAGTTCTGGGGCCAACGTCCTGACTTTC.

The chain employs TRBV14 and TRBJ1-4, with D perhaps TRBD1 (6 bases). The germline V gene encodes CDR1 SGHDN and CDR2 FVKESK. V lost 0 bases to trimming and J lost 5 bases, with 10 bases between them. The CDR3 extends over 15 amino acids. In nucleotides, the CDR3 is TGTGCCAGCAGCCAAGAAGGGGGAGGGAATGAAAAACTGTTTTTT. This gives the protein CASSQEGGGNEKLFF.

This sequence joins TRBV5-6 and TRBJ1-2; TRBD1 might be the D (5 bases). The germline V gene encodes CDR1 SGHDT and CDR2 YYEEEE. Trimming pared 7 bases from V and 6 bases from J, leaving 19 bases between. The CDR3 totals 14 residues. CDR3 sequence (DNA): TGTGCCAGCCGGAGGGGCCTTGGCGGTAATGGCTACACCTTC. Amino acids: CASRRGLGGNGYTF.

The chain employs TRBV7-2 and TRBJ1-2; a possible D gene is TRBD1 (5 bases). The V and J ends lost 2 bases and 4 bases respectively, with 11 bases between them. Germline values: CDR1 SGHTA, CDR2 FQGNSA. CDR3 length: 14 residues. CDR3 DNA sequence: TGTGCCAGCAGCTTAACCACAGGTGGCTATGGCTACACCTTC. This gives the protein CASSLTTGGYGYTF.

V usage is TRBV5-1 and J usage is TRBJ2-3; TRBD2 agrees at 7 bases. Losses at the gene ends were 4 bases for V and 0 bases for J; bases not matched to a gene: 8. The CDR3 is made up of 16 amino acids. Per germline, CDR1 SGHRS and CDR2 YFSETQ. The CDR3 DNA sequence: TGCGCCAGCAGCCCCGGGCTAGCGGAAAGCACAGATACGCAGTATTTT. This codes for CASSPGLAESTDTQYF.

The chain's CDR3 is CASSLTVLSSVSAGELFF. The CDR3 region has the DNA TGTGCCAGCAGCTTAACCGTGCTCTCTAGCGTCTCTGCCGGGGAGCTGTTTTTT. J is TRBJ2-2 and V is TRBV7-3; possible D gene TRBD2, 6 bases. The V end was cut by 0 bases, the J end by 6 bases, with 20 bases between. The germline V gene encodes CDR1 SGHTA and CDR2 FQGTGA. The CDR3 runs to 18 residues.

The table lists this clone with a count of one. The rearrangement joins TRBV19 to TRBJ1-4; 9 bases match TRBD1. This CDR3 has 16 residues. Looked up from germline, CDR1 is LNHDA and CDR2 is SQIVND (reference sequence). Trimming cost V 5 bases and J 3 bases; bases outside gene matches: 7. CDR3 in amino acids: CASSDRGAPSNEKLFF. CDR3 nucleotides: TGTGCCAGTAGTGACAGGGGGGCACCTTCTAATGAAAAACTGTTTTTT.